These T cell receptor beta chains were read from a single sample in a study of long-term antiretroviral therapy in people with HIV. Some clones are missing from TCRdb's copy, which holds only in-frame ones; the method was immunoSEQ multiplex PCR. The table has under 40,000 clones, approximately 80% seen once. The sequences come from unsorted PBMCs, collected 0.3 years after starting antiretroviral therapy. Every receptor here comes from a man aged 18 to 30 with HIV. The CDR3 runs from the conserved cysteine through the conserved F or W. A D gene is named only where the DNA matches it firmly. Clone size is shown for a subset of rows, as once, few, many or a class of expanded clone.

cdr3_nt: TGTGCCAGCAGCAAAGACTTCCGGACCCAAAACAATGAGCAGTTCTTC; cdr3_aa: CASSKDFRTQNNEQFF; clone_size: NA; d_call: NA; j_call: TRBJ2-1; v_call: TRBV21-1
cdr3_nt: TGTGCCAGCAGCCAAGATATTGAGAACACTGAAGCTTTCTTT; cdr3_aa: CASSQDIENTEAFF; clone_size: NA; d_call: NA; j_call: TRBJ1-1; v_call: TRBV4-2
cdr3_nt: TGCGCCAGCAGCTTTGGAGGGGCATCAGGCGGGGAGCTGTTTTTT; cdr3_aa: CASSFGGASGGELFF; clone_size: NA; d_call: NA; j_call: TRBJ2-2; v_call: TRBV5-1
cdr3_nt: TGTGCCAGCTCACCTCAGGGGCGGAATGAAAAACTGTTTTTT; cdr3_aa: CASSPQGRNEKLFF; clone_size: once; d_call: NA; j_call: TRBJ1-4; v_call: TRBV18
cdr3_nt: TGTGCCAGTAGTGCCGGGGGAGGCTACGAGCAGTACTTC; cdr3_aa: CASSAGGGYEQYF; clone_size: once; d_call: NA; j_call: TRBJ2-7; v_call: TRBV19
cdr3_nt: TGTGCCAGCACTCGACTAGCGGGAGAGGGCGAGCAGTACTTC; cdr3_aa: CASTRLAGEGEQYF; clone_size: NA; d_call: TRBD2; j_call: TRBJ2-7; v_call: TRBV7-2
cdr3_nt: TGTGCCAGCAGTTACTCTCCCGGGATGGGGCAGTACTTC; cdr3_aa: CASSYSPGMGQYF; clone_size: few; d_call: NA; j_call: TRBJ2-7; v_call: TRBV6-5
cdr3_nt: TGTGCCAGCAGTGAAGACAGGTGGTTGGATCAGCCCCAGCATTTT; cdr3_aa: CASSEDRWLDQPQHF; clone_size: NA; d_call: NA; j_call: TRBJ1-5; v_call: TRBV2
cdr3_nt: TGCAGCGTTGTGAGGCTCGGCACAGATACGCAGTATTTT; cdr3_aa: CSVVRLGTDTQYF; clone_size: NA; d_call: NA; j_call: TRBJ2-3; v_call: TRBV29-1
cdr3_nt: TGTGCCATCAGTCCTCACTCCTACGAGCAGTACTTC; cdr3_aa: CAISPHSYEQYF; clone_size: once; d_call: NA; j_call: TRBJ2-7; v_call: TRBV10-3
cdr3_nt: TGTGCCAGCAGAGGCCCTCGAGGGGGCATTAGCACAGATACGCAGTATTTT; cdr3_aa: CASRGPRGGISTDTQYF; clone_size: NA; d_call: TRBD1; j_call: TRBJ2-3; v_call: TRBV25-1
cdr3_nt: TGTGCCAGTGACCCTAGGGGGTACTATGGCTACACCTTC; cdr3_aa: CASDPRGYYGYTF; clone_size: NA; d_call: NA; j_call: TRBJ1-2; v_call: TRBV6-1
cdr3_nt: TGTGCCAGCTCACCGCCCCTCGGGACAGAATACGAGCAGTACTTC; cdr3_aa: CASSPPLGTEYEQYF; clone_size: NA; d_call: TRBD1; j_call: TRBJ2-7; v_call: TRBV18
cdr3_nt: TGCAGCGTTGAAGCCTACAGGGCGAGCAATGAGCAGTTCTTC; cdr3_aa: CSVEAYRASNEQFF; clone_size: NA; d_call: NA; j_call: TRBJ2-1; v_call: TRBV29-1
cdr3_nt: TGTGCCAGCAGTTCCCTTTTCGGGAGGTGGCGCGATACGCAGTATTTT; cdr3_aa: CASSSLFGRWRDTQYF; clone_size: NA; d_call: TRBD2; j_call: TRBJ2-3; v_call: TRBV28
cdr3_nt: TGTGCCAGCAGCGTTATGGGGGAGTCCATGGAGACCCAGTACTTC; cdr3_aa: CASSVMGESMETQYF; clone_size: NA; d_call: NA; j_call: TRBJ2-5; v_call: TRBV9
cdr3_nt: TGTGCCAGCAGCTTACTGATCCAGTCCACCGGGGAGCTGTTTTTT; cdr3_aa: CASSLLIQSTGELFF; clone_size: NA; d_call: NA; j_call: TRBJ2-2; v_call: TRBV7-9
cdr3_nt: TGTGCCAGCAGCTTGGCTAGCGGAAACACCGGGGAGCTGTTTTTT; cdr3_aa: CASSLASGNTGELFF; clone_size: NA; d_call: TRBD2; j_call: TRBJ2-2; v_call: TRBV7-2
cdr3_nt: TGTGCCAGCAGCTTATTGCGGGGCTACGTCGATGAGCAGTTCTTC; cdr3_aa: CASSLLRGYVDEQFF; clone_size: NA; d_call: NA; j_call: TRBJ2-1; v_call: TRBV7-9
cdr3_nt: TGTGCCAGCAGCTTAGGTCGGGCCACAGGCCAAGATTACAATGAGCAGTTCTTC; cdr3_aa: CASSLGRATGQDYNEQFF; clone_size: NA; d_call: NA; j_call: TRBJ2-1; v_call: TRBV7-6
cdr3_nt: NA; cdr3_aa: CASSFGPGDPYEQYF; clone_size: NA; d_call: NA; j_call: TRBJ2-7; v_call: TRBV27
cdr3_nt: TGTGCCAGCAGTCGACAGGGGGCAGGGAACTATGGCTACACCTTC; cdr3_aa: CASSRQGAGNYGYTF; clone_size: NA; d_call: TRBD1; j_call: TRBJ1-2; v_call: TRBV6-5
cdr3_nt: TGTGCCAGCAGTGAGTCTTCGGCAGGGTATGGCTACACCTTC; cdr3_aa: CASSESSAGYGYTF; clone_size: NA; d_call: NA; j_call: TRBJ1-2; v_call: TRBV2
cdr3_nt: TGTGCCAGCAGCCACAGGGCGAACTATGGCTACACCTTC; cdr3_aa: CASSHRANYGYTF; clone_size: NA; d_call: NA; j_call: TRBJ1-2; v_call: TRBV7-2
cdr3_nt: TGCGCCAGCAGCCCCGGAAGTTCAAGGATGTTTTTT; cdr3_aa: CASSPGSSRMFF; clone_size: NA; d_call: NA; j_call: TRBJ2-2; v_call: TRBV4-3
cdr3_nt: TGTGCCAGCAGTCAAGCGGGAGCCCACTACGAGCAGTACTTC; cdr3_aa: CASSQAGAHYEQYF; clone_size: once; d_call: TRBD2; j_call: TRBJ2-7; v_call: TRBV11-2
cdr3_nt: TGCGCCAGCAGCCAGCGGGGATATTCCAACGAGCAGTACTTC; cdr3_aa: CASSQRGYSNEQYF; clone_size: few; d_call: NA; j_call: TRBJ2-7; v_call: TRBV4-1
cdr3_nt: TGCGCCAGCAGCCCAAGTCTGTTCGTTAGAGTAGGCGGGGAGCTGTTTTTT; cdr3_aa: CASSPSLFVRVGGELFF; clone_size: NA; d_call: NA; j_call: TRBJ2-2; v_call: TRBV4-1
cdr3_nt: TGTGCCAGCAGCTTAGGGTCGGCAGGGACCTTGTACGAGCAGTACTTC; cdr3_aa: CASSLGSAGTLYEQYF; clone_size: few; d_call: NA; j_call: TRBJ2-7; v_call: TRBV7-6
cdr3_nt: TGTGCCAGCAGCCAATCCCAGATGAGCACAGATACGCAGTATTTT; cdr3_aa: CASSQSQMSTDTQYF; clone_size: NA; d_call: NA; j_call: TRBJ2-3; v_call: TRBV11-3
cdr3_nt: TGCGCCAGCTCTTTCAACAGGGAGGGCGGGGAGCTGTTTTTT; cdr3_aa: CASSFNREGGELFF; clone_size: NA; d_call: NA; j_call: TRBJ2-2; v_call: TRBV5-1